These 5 T cell receptor beta chains came from one sample sequenced in a study of T cell changes during pregnancy in multiple sclerosis. Libraries were prepared by immunoSEQ multiplex PCR; TCRdb keeps only in-frame clonotypes and omits some of them. The data hold about 36,000 clones, with approximately 89% observed a single time. The specimen comprised CD4+ T cells from peripheral blood mononuclear cells, sampled after pregnancy. Receptors originate from a female donor in good health, enrolled as a control in a pregnancy study.

The chain is built from TRBV19 and TRBJ2-1; 11 bases are shared with TRBD2. With V trimmed by 5 bases and J by 4 bases, 4 bases remained unmatched. This CDR3 region has 15 residues. In germline, CDR1 is LNHDA, CDR2 SQIVND (reference sequence). CDR3 nucleotide sequence: TGTGCCAGTAGTCTAGCGGGAGGCGTATACAATGAGCAGTTCTTC. Protein sequence: CASSLAGGVYNEQFF.

The CDR3 protein is CASSEVGQGAGEQFF. The DNA for the CDR3 is TGTGCCAGCAGTGAAGTAGGGCAGGGGGCAGGTGAGCAGTTCTTC. The chain has TRBV6-1 and TRBJ2-1, with 8 bases fitting TRBD1. Trimming removed 1 base from V and 9 bases from J; junction bases left unmatched: 8. The CDR3 runs to 15 residues. Germline V gene data show CDR1 as MNHNS and CDR2 as SASEGT.

V usage is TRBV21-1 and J usage is TRBJ1-5; TRBD1 was called by the table and not checked on the DNA. TRBV21-1 is an annotated pseudogene. The CDR3 has 16 residues. CDR3 coding DNA: TGTGCCAGCAGCAAAGGGGACAGGCTACGTCCTCAGCCCCAGCATTTT. This encodes CASSKGDRLRPQPQHF.

V gene TRBV19 combines with J gene TRBJ1-5; 7 bases line up with TRBD1. This CDR3 is built from 17 residues. V was clipped by 4 bases and J by 2 bases; unmatched bases: 11. Germline V gene sequence: CDR1 LNHDA, CDR2 SQIVND (reference sequence). CDR3 protein: CASSRGWGQSRNQPQHF. For the CDR3, the DNA is TGTGCCAGTAGTAGGGGGTGGGGACAGTCCCGCAATCAGCCCCAGCATTTT.

J is TRBJ1-1 and V is TRBV27; 8 nucleotides line up with TRBD1. Germline CDR1 is MNHEY and CDR2 is SMNVEV (reference sequence). This CDR3 comprises 15 residues. V was pared by 4 bases and J by 5 bases, with 9 bases of the junction left unmatched. CDR3 bases: TGTGCCAGCAGTTCAGTAGACAGGGGTGCAACTGAAGCTTTCTTT. Its protein product is CASSSVDRGATEAFF.